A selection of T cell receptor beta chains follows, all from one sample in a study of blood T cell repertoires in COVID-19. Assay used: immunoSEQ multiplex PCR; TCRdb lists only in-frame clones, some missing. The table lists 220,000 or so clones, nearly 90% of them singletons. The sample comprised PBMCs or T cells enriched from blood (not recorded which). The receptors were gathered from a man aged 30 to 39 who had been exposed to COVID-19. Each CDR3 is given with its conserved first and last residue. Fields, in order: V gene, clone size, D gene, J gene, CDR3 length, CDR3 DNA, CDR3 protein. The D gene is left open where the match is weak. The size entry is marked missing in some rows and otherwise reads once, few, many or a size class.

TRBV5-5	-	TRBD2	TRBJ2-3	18	TGTGCCAGCAGTCCTCGACTAGCGGGGGGGCTGGGCATGGGTACGCAGTATTTT	CASSPRLAGGLGMGTQYF
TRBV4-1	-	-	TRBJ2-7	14	TGCGCCAGCAGCCAAGTTCTCGGGGGATACGAGCAGTACTTC	CASSQVLGGYEQYF
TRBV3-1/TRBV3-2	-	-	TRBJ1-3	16	TGTGCCAGCAGCCACCCCGGGGAAGGAACTGGAAACACCATATATTTT	CASSHPGEGTGNTIYF
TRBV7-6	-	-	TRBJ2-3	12	TGTGCCAGCAGCTCGAGCACAGATACGCAGTATTTT	CASSSSTDTQYF
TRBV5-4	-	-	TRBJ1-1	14	TGTGCCAGCAGCTTTGAGAGGAGGGAAACTGAAGCTTTCTTT	CASSFERRETEAFF
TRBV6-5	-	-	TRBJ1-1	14	TGTGCCAGCAGTTACCGAGGCGGGAACACTGAAGCTTTCTTT	CASSYRGGNTEAFF
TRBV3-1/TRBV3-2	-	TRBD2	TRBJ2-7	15	TGTGCCAGCAGCCAAGTTCCGGGGGGGCAGTACGAGCAGTACTTC	CASSQVPGGQYEQYF
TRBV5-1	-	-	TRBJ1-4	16	TGCGCCAGCAGCTTGGTTGGGCAGGCCTCGAGTGAAAAACTGTTTTTT	CASSLVGQASSEKLFF
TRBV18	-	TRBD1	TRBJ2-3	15	TGTGCCAGCTCACTTACGGGACAGGGGACAGATACGCAGTATTTT	CASSLTGQGTDTQYF
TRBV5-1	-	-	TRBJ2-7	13	TGCGCCAGCAGCTTGGGGAGTCACTACGAGCAGTACTTC	CASSLGSHYEQYF
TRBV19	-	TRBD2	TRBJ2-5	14	TGTGCCAGTAGTATGCAGGGAGGGCGAGAGACCCAGTACTTC	CASSMQGGRETQYF
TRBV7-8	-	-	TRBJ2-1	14	TGTGCCAGCAGCTTAGCCGCCTGGGGGGATGAGCAGTTCTTC	CASSLAAWGDEQFF
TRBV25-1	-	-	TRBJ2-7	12	TGTGCCAGCAGTGGTCAGGTCTACGAGCAGTACTTC	CASSGQVYEQYF
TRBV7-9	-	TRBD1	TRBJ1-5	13	TGTGCCAGCAGCCCTGGACAGGGGAGGCCCCAGCATTTT	CASSPGQGRPQHF
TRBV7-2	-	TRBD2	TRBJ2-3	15	TGTGCCAGCAGCTGGACTAGCGGGGGCAGAGATACGCAGTATTTT	CASSWTSGGRDTQYF
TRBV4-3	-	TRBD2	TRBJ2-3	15	TGCGCCAGCAGCCTGGGACTAGCCAGCACAGATACGCAGTATTTT	CASSLGLASTDTQYF
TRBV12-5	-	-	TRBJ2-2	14	TGTGCTAGTGTCCCCGGGGGTGGCACCGGGGAGCTGTTTTTT	CASVPGGGTGELFF
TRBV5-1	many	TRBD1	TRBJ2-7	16	TGCGCCAGCGGGGACAGGGAAGGAGGCATAGACTACGAGCAGTACTTC	CASGDREGGIDYEQYF
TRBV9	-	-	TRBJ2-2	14	TGTGCCAGCAGCCCCCGAGGTATGGGCGGGGAGCTGTTTTTT	CASSPRGMGGELFF
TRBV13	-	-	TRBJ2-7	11	TGTGCCAGCAGCCGCTATGACGAGCAGTACTTC	CASSRYDEQYF
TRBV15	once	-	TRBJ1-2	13	TGTGCCGAAGCCGGGGGGCTTCACTATGGCTACACCTTC	CAEAGGLHYGYTF
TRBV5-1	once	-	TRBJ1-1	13	TGCGCCAGCAGTTTTTCTCCTAGTACTGAAGCTTTCTTT	CASSFSPSTEAFF
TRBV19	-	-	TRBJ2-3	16	TGTGCCAGTAGTATATCATCGGGGCAGGGGGGAAATACGCAGTATTTT	CASSISSGQGGNTQYF
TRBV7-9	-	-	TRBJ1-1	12	TGTGCCAGCAGCTTATCGGGCACTGAAGCTTTCTTT	CASSLSGTEAFF
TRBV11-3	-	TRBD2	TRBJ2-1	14	TGTGCCAGCAGCTTGGGACTAGAAGGAAATGAGCAGTTCTTC	CASSLGLEGNEQFF
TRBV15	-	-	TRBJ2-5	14	TGTGCCACCAGCAGAGATTCGCAGCAAGAGACCCAGTACTTC	CATSRDSQQETQYF
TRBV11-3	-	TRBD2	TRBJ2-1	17	TGTGCCAGCAGCTTAGTGCTAGCGGGGCCAACAGCCAATGAGCAGTTCTTC	CASSLVLAGPTANEQFF
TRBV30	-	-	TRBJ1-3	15	TGTGCCTGGAGTCGGGCGGGGGGCCGCAGAAACACCATATATTTT	CAWSRAGGRRNTIYF
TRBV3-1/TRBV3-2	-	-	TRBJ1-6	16	TGTGCCAGCAGCCAAGATGGACAAGGATATAATTCACCCCTCCACTTT	CASSQDGQGYNSPLHF
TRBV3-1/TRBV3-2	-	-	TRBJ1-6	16	TGTGCCAGCAGCCAAGAGGTGCAGGGGTGGGTTTCACCCCTCCACTTT	CASSQEVQGWVSPLHF